These 11 T cell receptor beta chains were all obtained from the same sample, sequenced in a study of cytomegalovirus exposure and HLA in healthy donors. 13 Jbeta primers and 60 Vbeta primers were used for the PCR. Produced via immunoSEQ multiplex PCR; TCRdb's table is partial and in-frame only. This table holds 85,000 to 100,000 clones, just under 70% found once. Source material: PBMCs. These receptors all come from a man aged 50-60 years in good health and CMV-seronegative.

This clone came up once. This chain connects TRBV4-3 to TRBJ1-6; the match to TRBD1 covers 9 bases. Per germline, CDR1 LGHNA and CDR2 YSLEER. The J segment lost 8 bases and the V segment lost 0 bases, leaving 5 bases of the junction unmatched. The CDR3 loop spans 16 amino acids. In nucleotides, the CDR3 is TGCGCCAGCAGCCAAGAAGCACAGGGGGCTTATTCACCCCTCCACTTT. Translated: CASSQEAQGAYSPLHF.

CDR3 in amino acids: CASSHQGSYEQYV. CDR3 sequence (DNA): TGTGCCAGCAGTCACCAGGGGTCCTACGAGCAGTACGTC. The chain has TRBV6-4 and TRBJ2-7; weak D call: TRBD1 (6 bases). The germline gives CDR1 MRHNA, CDR2 SNTAGT. The CDR3 extends over 13 amino acids. Trimming removed 5 bases from V and 1 base from J, with 9 bases in between.

This clone has only a few counts. CDR3 in DNA: TGCGCCAGCAGCGATACCGGGAACAAAAATCAGCCCCAGCATTTT. Amino acids: CASSDTGNKNQPQHF. The V call is TRBV5-1, the J call TRBJ1-5; unclear D gene. Per germline, CDR1 SGHRS and CDR2 YFSETQ. CDR3 length: 15 amino acids. V lost 4 bases and J lost 4, with 15 bases in between.

The sample holds a few counts of this clone. The chain has TRBV5-1 and TRBJ1-6, with D uncertain. The CDR3 has 13 residues. Trimming removed 0 bases from V and 7 bases from J, with 5 bases in between. Germline V gives CDR1 SGHRS, CDR2 YFSETQ. In DNA, the CDR3 is TGCGCCAGCAGCTTGGATCAGAATTCACCCCTCCACTTT. It yields the protein CASSLDQNSPLHF.

Only one count was recorded for this clone. The V gene is TRBV9, the J gene TRBJ2-1; TRBD2 agrees at 11 bases. Looked up from germline, CDR1 is SGDLS and CDR2 is YYNGEE. The V gene end was trimmed by 0 bases and the J gene end by 10 bases; junction bases not matched to a gene: 15. The CDR3 sequence is 18 residues long. CDR3 coding DNA: TGTGCCAGCAGCGTAGCTACCGGAGCCGGGACTAGCGGACGAGAGCAGTTCTTC. Translated: CASSVATGAGTSGREQFF.

The genes are TRBV5-4 and TRBJ1-5; TRBD1 aligns across 9 bases. There are 15 residues in the CDR3. V lost 3 bases, J lost 5 bases, and 6 bases stayed unmatched. Germline V gene data show CDR1 as SGHNT and CDR2 as YYREEE (reference sequence). DNA for the CDR3: TGTGCCAGCAGCTCGGGGACAGGGTGGGATCAGCCCCAGCATTTT. It is translated as CASSSGTGWDQPQHF. Drawing the rest from reference TRBV5-4 and TRBJ1-5, the complete variable domain is ETGVTQSPTHLIKTRGQQVTLRCSSQSGHNTVSWYQQALGQGPQFIFQYYREEENGRGNFPPRFSGLQFPNYSSELNVNALELDDSALYLCASSSGTGWDQPQHFGDGTRLSIL.

The V and J genes are TRBV5-3 and TRBJ2-7, with 9 bases fitting TRBD1. TRBV5-3 is placed among ORFs of uncertain function. V was pared by 6 bases and J by 4 bases, with 11 bases of the junction left unmatched. This CDR3 has 15 residues. The DNA of the CDR3 is TGTGCCAGAACTCCGGTGGGACAGGGAGCTTACGAGCAGTACGTC. Translating gives CARTPVGQGAYEQYV.

V and J are TRBV7-2 and TRBJ1-5, with D unclear. This CDR3 region has 10 residues. Trimming removed 5 bases at V and 6 bases at J, with 2 bases between. The germline gives CDR1 SGHTA, CDR2 FQGNSA. The CDR3 loop reads CASSLQPQHF. The CDR3 nucleotides read TGTGCCAGCAGCCTTCAGCCCCAGCATTTT.

This clone was seen just once. The rearrangement uses TRBV4-1 and TRBJ2-5; D is possibly TRBD2 (6 bases). V was clipped by 4 bases and J by 0 bases, with 24 bases between them. The CDR3 spans 19 residues. Germline CDR1 is MGHRA and CDR2 is YSYEKL. CDR3 in amino acids: CASSPSSGRWGSYQETQYF. The CDR3 coding sequence is TGCGCCAGCAGCCCATCCAGCGGGCGATGGGGGTCGTACCAAGAGACCCAGTACTTC.

This rearrangement joins TRBV2 to TRBJ1-2; 7 bases are shared with TRBD1. CDR1 SNHLY and CDR2 FYNNEI come from the germline V gene. The CDR3 has 14 amino acids. V trimming: 6 bases; J trimming: 8 bases; junction bases outside the gene matches: 12. CDR3 nucleotide sequence: TGTGCCAGCAGGGGGATGGGGACAGTTTACGGCTACACCTTC. This sequence encodes CASRGMGTVYGYTF. Full variable domain (rest looked up from reference TRBV2 and TRBJ1-2): EPEVTQTPSHQVTQMGQEVILRCVPISNHLYFYWYRQILGQKVEFLVSFYNNEISEKSEIFDDQFSVERPDGSNFTLKIRSTKLEDSAMYFCASRGMGTVYGYTFGSGTRLTVV.

The CDR3 loop reads CACGAGRSLQYEQYF. DNA for the CDR3: TGTGCCTGTGGAGCGGGACGCAGTCTGCAGTACGAGCAGTACTTC. V usage is TRBV30 and J usage is TRBJ2-7, with 7 positions matching TRBD2. Losses at the gene ends were 6 bases for V and 4 bases for J; bases not matched to a gene: 15. The CDR3 is made up of 15 amino acids. Germline loops: CDR1 GTSNPN, CDR2 SVGIG (reference sequence).